The clone carrying this T cell receptor (beta chain) has more than one count but fewer than ten. Its specificity is not known. The CDR3 runs 15 residues. Trimming removed 6 bases from V and 7 bases from J; junction bases left unmatched: 13. Germline lookup yields CDR1 MNHNS and CDR2 SASEGT. The data are from a study of T cell repertoires in cytomegalovirus infection. General study points: The cumulative frequency of public TCR beta families identified carriers of CMV plus the relevant HLA.

MiXCR, applied by TCRdb to the reads, yields one record per CDR3 protein. The table lists over 200,000 distinct CDR3 sequences, roughly 15% of them singletons. The sequence derives from a human donor in good health (CMV status not recorded). Some clones in this sample may be carry-over from other donors' samples. The V call is TRBV6-1, the J call TRBJ1-1, with 8 bases identical to TRBD1. The sample taken for sequencing was PBMCs. The CDR3 DNA sequence: TGTGCCAGCAGAAAAAGGGAGACAGGGGAAGGTGAAGCTTTCTTT. Its protein product is CASRKRETGEGEAFF.